These T cell receptor beta chains were read from a single sample in a study of cytomegalovirus exposure and HLA in healthy donors. Repertoires were generated with immunoSEQ multiplex PCR, while TCRdb's copy carries only in-frame clones and drops some. The table includes approximately 180,000 clones, about an eighth detected once. The sequenced sample consisted of PBMCs. Receptor source: a man between 45 and 60 years old in good health and CMV-seropositive. Each CDR3 is given with its conserved first and last residue. D genes are given only for firm matches. Clone size is not always given. Where it is, it says once, few, many or a class for expanded clones.

CDR3aa: CASSFSTGYNSPLHF
CDR3nt: TGTGCCAGCAGTTTTTCGACAGGTTATAATTCACCCCTCCACTTT
d_gene: .
v_gene: TRBV6-4
abundance: few
j_gene: TRBJ1-6

CDR3aa: CASRPVPSGGAGEQFF
CDR3nt: TGTGCCAGCAGGCCGGTCCCTAGCGGGGGGGCAGGTGAGCAGTTCTTC
d_gene: TRBD2
v_gene: TRBV5-6
abundance: few
j_gene: TRBJ2-1

CDR3aa: CASSETVGSAFF
CDR3nt: TGTGCCAGCAGTGAAACAGTTGGATCTGCTTTCTTT
d_gene: .
v_gene: TRBV2
abundance: few
j_gene: TRBJ1-1

CDR3aa: CASSDSRSGLSYEQYF
CDR3nt: TGTGCCAGCAGTGACTCCAGGTCAGGCCTCTCCTACGAGCAGTACTTC
d_gene: .
v_gene: TRBV6-6
abundance: few
j_gene: TRBJ2-7

CDR3aa: CASIPGLSYGYTF
CDR3nt: TGTGCCAGCATCCCGGGACTGAGCTATGGCTACACCTTC
d_gene: .
v_gene: TRBV6-1
abundance: .
j_gene: TRBJ1-2

CDR3aa: CASSLDRFGGNEQFF
CDR3nt: TGTGCCAGCAGCTTGGACAGGTTCGGTGGGAATGAGCAGTTCTTC
d_gene: TRBD1
v_gene: TRBV7-2
abundance: .
j_gene: TRBJ2-1

CDR3aa: CASSADRGTEAFF
CDR3nt: TGTGCCAGTAGCGCAGACAGGGGAACTGAAGCTTTCTTT
d_gene: TRBD1
v_gene: TRBV19
abundance: .
j_gene: TRBJ1-1

CDR3aa: CASSITSGQGNEKLFF
CDR3nt: TGTGCCAGCAGCATTACATCTGGACAGGGTAATGAAAAACTGTTTTTT
d_gene: TRBD1
v_gene: TRBV11-2
abundance: few
j_gene: TRBJ1-4

CDR3aa: CASSLAHSRSYGYTF
CDR3nt: TGTGCCAGCAGCTTAGCGCATTCACGGAGCTATGGCTACACCTTC
d_gene: .
v_gene: TRBV7-2
abundance: few
j_gene: TRBJ1-2

CDR3aa: CASSQDLQGSKKLFF
CDR3nt: TGCGCCAGCAGCCAAGATCTGCAGGGTTCTAAAAAACTGTTTTTT
d_gene: .
v_gene: TRBV4-3
abundance: few
j_gene: TRBJ1-4

CDR3aa: CASSSRTGLGGETQYF
CDR3nt: TGTGCCAGCAGCTCCAGAACAGGGTTAGGGGGAGAGACCCAGTACTTC
d_gene: .
v_gene: TRBV11-3
abundance: .
j_gene: TRBJ2-5

CDR3aa: CASSEGGHSGNTIYF
CDR3nt: TGTGCCAGCAGCGAGGGCGGGCACTCTGGAAACACCATATATTTT
d_gene: .
v_gene: TRBV9
abundance: few
j_gene: TRBJ1-3

CDR3aa: CASSPRDRVVETEAFF
CDR3nt: TGTGCCAGCAGCCCCCGGGACAGGGTTGTGGAAACTGAAGCTTTCTTT
d_gene: TRBD1
v_gene: TRBV5-4
abundance: .
j_gene: TRBJ1-1

CDR3aa: CASSQGGQHWTSGEETQYF
CDR3nt: TGCGCCAGCAGCCAGGGGGGCCAACATTGGACTAGCGGAGAAGAGACCCAGTACTTC
d_gene: TRBD2
v_gene: TRBV4-3
abundance: .
j_gene: TRBJ2-5

CDR3aa: CSVDGRGGTDTQYF
CDR3nt: TGCAGCGTTGATGGGCGGGGGGGCACAGATACGCAGTATTTT
d_gene: TRBD2
v_gene: TRBV29-1
abundance: few
j_gene: TRBJ2-3

CDR3aa: CASSLQGADTIYF
CDR3nt: TGCGCCAGCAGCTTACAGGGGGCAGACACCATATATTTT
d_gene: TRBD1
v_gene: TRBV5-1
abundance: few
j_gene: TRBJ1-3

CDR3aa: CASSPSGLKTNEKLFF
CDR3nt: TGTGCCAGCAGCCCGTCGGGATTGAAGACTAATGAAAAACTGTTTTTT
d_gene: .
v_gene: TRBV7-2
abundance: few
j_gene: TRBJ1-4

CDR3aa: CAISGLAKEQYF
CDR3nt: TGTGCCATCAGTGGGTTAGCGAAAGAGCAGTACTTC
d_gene: .
v_gene: TRBV10-3
abundance: .
j_gene: TRBJ2-7

CDR3aa: CASSVVPTGVNTEAFF
CDR3nt: TGTGCCAGCAGCGTAGTTCCCACAGGCGTGAACACTGAAGCTTTCTTT
d_gene: .
v_gene: TRBV9
abundance: few
j_gene: TRBJ1-1

CDR3aa: CASSGRTGGREKLFF
CDR3nt: TGTGCCAGCAGTGGCCGGACAGGGGGAAGGGAAAAACTGTTTTTT
d_gene: TRBD1
v_gene: TRBV2
abundance: .
j_gene: TRBJ1-4

CDR3aa: CASSSGGGANVLTF
CDR3nt: TGTGCCAGCAGCTCCGGAGGTGGGGCCAACGTCCTGACTTTC
d_gene: .
v_gene: TRBV11-3
abundance: once
j_gene: TRBJ2-6

CDR3aa: CASSQAPGGQGGYNEQFF
CDR3nt: TGCGCCAGCAGCCAAGCCCCGGGGGGACAGGGGGGATACAATGAGCAGTTCTTC
d_gene: TRBD1
v_gene: TRBV4-3
abundance: .
j_gene: TRBJ2-1

CDR3aa: CASSKPGFANYGYTF
CDR3nt: TGTGCCAGCAGCAAACCAGGTTTTGCTAACTATGGCTACACCTTC
d_gene: .
v_gene: TRBV21-1
abundance: few
j_gene: TRBJ1-2

CDR3aa: CAWSEGTLNQPQHF
CDR3nt: TGTGCCTGGAGCGAAGGGACTCTCAATCAGCCCCAGCATTTT
d_gene: .
v_gene: TRBV30
abundance: .
j_gene: TRBJ1-5

CDR3aa: CASSETGLDTEAFF
CDR3nt: TGTGCCAGCAGCGAAACAGGGCTGGACACTGAAGCTTTCTTT
d_gene: .
v_gene: TRBV9
abundance: few
j_gene: TRBJ1-1

CDR3aa: CASSGDRRGTEAFF
CDR3nt: TGTGCCAGCAGTGGGGATCGAAGGGGCACTGAAGCTTTCTTT
d_gene: .
v_gene: TRBV6-5
abundance: .
j_gene: TRBJ1-1

CDR3aa: CASSFRGTGATEAFF
CDR3nt: TGTGCCAGCAGCTTCCGAGGGACAGGTGCCACTGAAGCTTTCTTT
d_gene: TRBD1
v_gene: TRBV7-2
abundance: few
j_gene: TRBJ1-1

CDR3aa: CASSASGGRTRYEQYF
CDR3nt: TGTGCCAGCAGCGCCAGCGGGGGGCGAACTCGGTACGAGCAGTACTTC
d_gene: TRBD2
v_gene: TRBV7-9
abundance: few
j_gene: TRBJ2-7

CDR3aa: CASSFPARDTQYF
CDR3nt: TGTGCCAGCAGCTTCCCGGCGAGGGATACGCAGTATTTT
d_gene: .
v_gene: TRBV11-2
abundance: few
j_gene: TRBJ2-3

CDR3aa: CASSLLRGTSGGVGTGELFF
CDR3nt: TGCGCCAGCAGCTTGTTACGTGGGACTAGCGGGGGTGTCGGCACCGGGGAGCTGTTTTTT
d_gene: TRBD2
v_gene: TRBV5-1
abundance: few
j_gene: TRBJ2-2

CDR3aa: CASSLWGTLTDTQYF
CDR3nt: TGTGCCAGCAGCTTGTGGGGGACTCTCACAGATACGCAGTATTTT
d_gene: .
v_gene: TRBV11-2
abundance: few
j_gene: TRBJ2-3